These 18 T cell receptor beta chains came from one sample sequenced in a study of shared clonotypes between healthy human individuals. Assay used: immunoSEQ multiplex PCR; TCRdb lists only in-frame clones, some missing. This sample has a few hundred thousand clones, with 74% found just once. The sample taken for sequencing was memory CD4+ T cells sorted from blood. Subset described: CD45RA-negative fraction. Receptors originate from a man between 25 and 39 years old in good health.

In nucleotides, the CDR3 is TGCGCCAGCAGCTTGGGGGACACGTTGATAGAGACCCAGTACTTC. This gives the protein CASSLGDTLIETQYF. The chain combines TRBV5-1 with TRBJ2-5, with D perhaps TRBD1 (6 bases). Trimming removed 0 bases at V and 4 bases at J, with 13 bases between. CDR1 and CDR2 from the germline V gene are SGHRS and YFSETQ. The CDR3 sequence is 15 residues long.

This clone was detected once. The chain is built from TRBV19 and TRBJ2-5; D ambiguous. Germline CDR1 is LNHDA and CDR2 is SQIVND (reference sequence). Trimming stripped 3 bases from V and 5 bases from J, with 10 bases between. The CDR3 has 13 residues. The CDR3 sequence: CASSILVGETQYF. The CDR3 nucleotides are TGTGCCAGTAGTATCCTCGTGGGGGAGACCCAGTACTTC.

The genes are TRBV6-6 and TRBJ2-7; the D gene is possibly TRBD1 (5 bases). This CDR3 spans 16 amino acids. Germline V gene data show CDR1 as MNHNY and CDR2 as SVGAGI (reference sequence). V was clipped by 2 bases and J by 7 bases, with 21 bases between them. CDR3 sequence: CASSYRATRVMGEQYF. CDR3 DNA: TGTGCCAGCAGTTACAGGGCTACCAGGGTTATGGGGGAGCAGTACTTC.

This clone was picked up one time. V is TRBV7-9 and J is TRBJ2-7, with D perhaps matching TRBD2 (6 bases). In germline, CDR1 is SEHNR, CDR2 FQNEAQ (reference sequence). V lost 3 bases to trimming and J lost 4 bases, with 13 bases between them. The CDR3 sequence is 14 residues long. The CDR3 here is CASSFSGAEYEQYF. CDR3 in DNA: TGTGCCAGCAGCTTCTCGGGAGCAGAGTACGAGCAGTACTTC. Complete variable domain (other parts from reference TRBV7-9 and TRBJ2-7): DTGVSQNPRHKITKRGQNVTFRCDPISEHNRLYWYRQTLGQGPEFLTYFQNEAQLEKSRLLSDRFSAERPKGSFSTLEIQRTEQGDSAMYLCASSFSGAEYEQYFGPGTRLTVT.

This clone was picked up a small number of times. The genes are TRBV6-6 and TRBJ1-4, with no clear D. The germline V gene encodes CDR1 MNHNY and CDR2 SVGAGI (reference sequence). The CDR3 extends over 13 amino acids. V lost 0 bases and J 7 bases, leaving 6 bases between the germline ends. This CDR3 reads CASSYSLGEKLFF. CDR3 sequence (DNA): TGTGCCAGCAGTTACTCCTTGGGTGAAAAACTGTTTTTT.

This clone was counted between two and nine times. CDR3 amino acids: CASRATGPGNTIYF. The CDR3 nucleotides read TGTGCCAGCAGAGCTACAGGGCCTGGAAACACCATATATTTT. The gene calls are TRBV6-1 and TRBJ1-3; possible D gene TRBD1, 6 bases. Trimming left V 6 bases short and J 2 bases short, with 11 bases between. Looked up from germline, CDR1 is MNHNS and CDR2 is SASEGT. The CDR3 length is 14 residues.

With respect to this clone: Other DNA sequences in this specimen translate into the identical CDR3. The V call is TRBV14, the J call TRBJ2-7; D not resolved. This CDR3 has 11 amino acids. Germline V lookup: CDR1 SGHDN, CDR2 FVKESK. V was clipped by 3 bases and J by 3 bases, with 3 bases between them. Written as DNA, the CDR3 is TGTGCCAGCAGCCAGGTCTACGAGCAGTACTTC. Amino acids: CASSQVYEQYF.

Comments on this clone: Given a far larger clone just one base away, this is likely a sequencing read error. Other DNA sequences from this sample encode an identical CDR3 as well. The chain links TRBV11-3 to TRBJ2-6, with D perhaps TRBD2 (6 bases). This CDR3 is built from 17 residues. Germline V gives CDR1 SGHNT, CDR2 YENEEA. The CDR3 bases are TGTGCCAGCAGCTTAAGTGCAGGAGGGTCTGGGGCTAACGTCCTGACTTTC. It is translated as CASSLSAGGSGANVLTF.

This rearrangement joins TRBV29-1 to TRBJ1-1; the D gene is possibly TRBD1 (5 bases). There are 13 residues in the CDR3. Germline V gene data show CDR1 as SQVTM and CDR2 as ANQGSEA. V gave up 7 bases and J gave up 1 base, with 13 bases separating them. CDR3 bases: TGCAGCGGGGGACTTACGGGGAACACTGAAGCTTTCTTT. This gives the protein CSGGLTGNTEAFF. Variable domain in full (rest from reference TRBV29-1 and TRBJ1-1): SAVISQKPSRDICQRGTSLTIQCQVDSQVTMMFWYRQQPGQSLTLIATANQGSEATYESGFVIDKFPISRPNLTFSTLTVSNMSPEDSSIYLCSGGLTGNTEAFFGQGTRLTVV.

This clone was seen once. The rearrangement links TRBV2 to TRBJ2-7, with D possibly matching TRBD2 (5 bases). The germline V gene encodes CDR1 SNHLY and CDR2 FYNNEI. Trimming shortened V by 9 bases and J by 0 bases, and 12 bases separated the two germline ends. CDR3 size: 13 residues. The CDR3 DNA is TGTGCCAGTGGGGTGCGGGTCTCCTACGAGCAGTACTTC. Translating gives CASGVRVSYEQYF.

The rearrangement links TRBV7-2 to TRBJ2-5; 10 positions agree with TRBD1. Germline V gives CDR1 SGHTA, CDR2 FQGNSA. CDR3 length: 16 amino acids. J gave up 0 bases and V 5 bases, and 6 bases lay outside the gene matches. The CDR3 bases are TGTGCCAGCAGCCATCGACAGGGGGCTAACCAAGAGACCCAGTACTTC. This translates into CASSHRQGANQETQYF.

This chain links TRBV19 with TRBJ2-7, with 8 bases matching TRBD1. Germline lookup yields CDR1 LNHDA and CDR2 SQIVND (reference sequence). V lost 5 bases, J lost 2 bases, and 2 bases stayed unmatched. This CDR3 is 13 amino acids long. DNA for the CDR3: TGTGCCAGTAGTGGGACAGGAACCTACGAGCAGTACTTC. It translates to CASSGTGTYEQYF.

Here the CDR3 reads CASSLGWGQGAYGNQPQHF. The CDR3, as DNA: TGTGCCAGCAGCTTGGGGTGGGGGCAGGGGGCTTATGGCAATCAGCCCCAGCATTTT. This chain uses TRBV5-6 with TRBJ1-5, with TRBD1 matching over 8 bases. Germline V lookup: CDR1 SGHDT, CDR2 YYEEEE. V dropped 0 bases and J dropped 2; count of bases not matched to a gene: 13. The CDR3 runs to 19 residues.

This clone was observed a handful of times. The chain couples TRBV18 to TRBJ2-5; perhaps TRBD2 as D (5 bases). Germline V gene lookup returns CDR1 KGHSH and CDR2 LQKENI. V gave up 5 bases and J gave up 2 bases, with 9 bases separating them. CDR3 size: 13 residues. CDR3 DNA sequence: TGTGCCAGCTCAGGAGGCACTCAAGAGACCCAGTACTTC. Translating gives CASSGGTQETQYF.

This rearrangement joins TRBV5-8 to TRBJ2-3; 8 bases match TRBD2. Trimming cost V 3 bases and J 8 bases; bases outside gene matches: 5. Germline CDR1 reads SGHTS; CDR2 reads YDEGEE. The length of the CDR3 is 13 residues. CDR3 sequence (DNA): TGTGCCAGCAGCTCCCGGGGGGGAGGTACGCAGTATTTT. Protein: CASSSRGGGTQYF. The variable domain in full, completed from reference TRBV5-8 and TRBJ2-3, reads EAGVTQSPTHLIKTRGQQATLRCSPISGHTSVYWYQQALGLGLQFLLWYDEGEERNRGNFPPRFSGRQFPNYSSELNVNALELEDSALYLCASSSRGGGTQYFGPGTRLTVL.

CDR3 nucleotide sequence: TGTGCCAGCAGCTCTACAGGGGAAGGGGACACTGAAGCTTTCTTT. Its translation is CASSSTGEGDTEAFF. The V gene is TRBV5-6, the J gene TRBJ1-1, with 7 bases identical to TRBD1. Germline CDR1 SGHDT, CDR2 YYEEEE. The CDR3 runs 15 residues. With 3 bases clipped from V and 3 bases from J, the junction kept 8 bases outside the gene matches.

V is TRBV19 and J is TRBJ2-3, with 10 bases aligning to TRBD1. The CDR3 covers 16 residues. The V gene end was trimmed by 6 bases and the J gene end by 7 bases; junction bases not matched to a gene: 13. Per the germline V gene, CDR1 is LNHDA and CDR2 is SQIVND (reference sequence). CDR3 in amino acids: CASSPRRDRGRNTQYF. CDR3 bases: TGTGCCAGTAGCCCCCGTAGGGACAGGGGAAGAAATACGCAGTATTTT.

This chain's CDR3 is CASIPGTGGLKLFF. In DNA form, the CDR3 reads TGCGCCAGCATCCCCGGGACAGGGGGGTTAAAGTTGTTTTTT. The chain joins TRBV23-1 to TRBJ1-4, with 11 bases lining up with TRBD1. TRBV23-1 is noted as an ORF with a role that remains uncertain. The CDR3 is made up of 14 amino acids. J lost 15 bases, V lost 7 bases, and 13 bases had no gene match.